This T cell receptor (beta chain) is from a study of shared clonotypes between healthy human individuals. Overall study findings and caveats: Researchers found naive subsets generally carried larger estimated richness than memory subsets.

The table came from immunoSEQ multiplex PCR; TCRdb's copy has only in-frame clones and leaves some out. This table has more than 400,000 clones, 90% to 97% appearing once. A remark on this clone: Its matching antigen is unknown.

CDR1 MDHEN and CDR2 SYDVKM come from the germline V gene. The CDR3 contains 13 residues. Deletions cut 3 bases from V and 7 bases from J, with 13 bases between. Sequencing input: naive CD4+ T cells sorted from blood. Indicated subset: CD45RA+ positively selected. V and J are TRBV28 and TRBJ2-7; D might be TRBD2 (5 bases). The TCR was taken from a woman in her twenties or thirties in good health. This CDR3 is CASSLWESGEQYF. The DNA for the CDR3 is TGTGCCAGCAGTTTGTGGGAGTCGGGTGAGCAGTACTTC.